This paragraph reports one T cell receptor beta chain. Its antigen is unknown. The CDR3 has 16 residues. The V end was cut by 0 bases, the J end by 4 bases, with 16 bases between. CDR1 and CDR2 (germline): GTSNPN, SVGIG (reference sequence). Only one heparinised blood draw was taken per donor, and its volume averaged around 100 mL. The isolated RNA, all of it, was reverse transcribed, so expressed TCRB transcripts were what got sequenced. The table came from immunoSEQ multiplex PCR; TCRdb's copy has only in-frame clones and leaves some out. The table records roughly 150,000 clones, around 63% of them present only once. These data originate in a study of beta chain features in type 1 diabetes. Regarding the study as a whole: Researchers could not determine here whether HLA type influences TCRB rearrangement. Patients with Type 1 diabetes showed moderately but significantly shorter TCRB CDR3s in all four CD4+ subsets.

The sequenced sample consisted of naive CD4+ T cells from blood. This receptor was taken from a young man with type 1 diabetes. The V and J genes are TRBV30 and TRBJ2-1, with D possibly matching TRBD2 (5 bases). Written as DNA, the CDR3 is TGTGCCTGGAGTGTACAGTCGGGATTACTTTACAATGAGCAGTTCTTC. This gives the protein CAWSVQSGLLYNEQFF.